The text below deals with one T cell receptor beta chain. In the study's own analysis: Nucleated cell number was recorded as an estimate derived from reference gene primer amplification. Only in-frame clones appear in the TCRdb table, and some are missing; sequencing was by immunoSEQ multiplex PCR. V, J and clone size were drawn from that table, and D and trimming were deduced from the DNA. The sample records about 35,000 clones, 70% to 90% being singletons. This record comes from a study of blood T cell repertoires in COVID-19. Study details: There were acute and convalescent COVID-19 samples, and they came from the United States, Italy and Spain.

Germline CDR1 and CDR2: LNHNV and YYDKDF (reference sequence). CDR3 length: 14 residues. The V end was cut by 5 bases, the J end by 7 bases, with 15 bases between. Sequencing was done on a sample of peripheral blood. The receptor comes from a man in his sixties in a cohort sampled during active COVID-19. The rearrangement joins TRBV15 to TRBJ1-5; D is uncertain. The CDR3 DNA follows: TGTGCCACCAGCTCCCGGGAGGAATACCAGCCCCAGCATTTT. Encoded protein: CATSSREEYQPQHF.